Given below is one T cell receptor beta chain in context. This CDR3 is built from 14 residues. With 1 base removed from V and 4 bases from J, the gap between germline ends came to 10 bases. CDR1 is SGHTA, CDR2 FQGNSA, per germline. This record comes from a study of T cells in localized non-small cell lung cancer. Profiling relied on immunoSEQ multiplex PCR, and the TCRdb table lists in-frame clones only, not all of them. The sample contains 65,000 to 80,000 clones, 84% of which appear only once. The sequenced sample was peripheral blood, obtained before any cancer treatment. This TCR was sampled from a female donor over 55 with stage I lung adenocarcinoma. The V call is TRBV7-2, the J call TRBJ2-5; the D gene could be TRBD1 or TRBD2 (6 bases each). The CDR3 sequence is CASSLGGGLETQYF. The CDR3, as DNA: TGTGCCAGCAGCTTAGGTGGGGGGCTAGAGACCCAGTACTTC.